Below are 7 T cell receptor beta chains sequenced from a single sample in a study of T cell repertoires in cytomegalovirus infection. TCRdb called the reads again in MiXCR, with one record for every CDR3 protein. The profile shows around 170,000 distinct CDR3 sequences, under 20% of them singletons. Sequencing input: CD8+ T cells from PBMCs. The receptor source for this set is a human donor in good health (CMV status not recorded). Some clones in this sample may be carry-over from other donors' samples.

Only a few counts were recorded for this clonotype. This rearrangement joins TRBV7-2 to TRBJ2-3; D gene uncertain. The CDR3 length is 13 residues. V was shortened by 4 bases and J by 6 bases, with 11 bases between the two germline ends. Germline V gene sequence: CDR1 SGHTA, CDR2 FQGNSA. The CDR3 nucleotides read TGTGCCAGCAGCTACCTGACTTTGGATACGCAGTATTTT. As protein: CASSYLTLDTQYF.

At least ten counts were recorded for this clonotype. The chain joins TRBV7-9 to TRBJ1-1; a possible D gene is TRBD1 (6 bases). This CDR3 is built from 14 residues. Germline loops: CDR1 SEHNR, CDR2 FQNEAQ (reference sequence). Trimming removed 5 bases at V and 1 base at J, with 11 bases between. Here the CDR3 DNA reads TGTGCCAGCAGCACTACAGGGAAGAACACTGAAGCTTTCTTT. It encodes CASSTTGKNTEAFF.

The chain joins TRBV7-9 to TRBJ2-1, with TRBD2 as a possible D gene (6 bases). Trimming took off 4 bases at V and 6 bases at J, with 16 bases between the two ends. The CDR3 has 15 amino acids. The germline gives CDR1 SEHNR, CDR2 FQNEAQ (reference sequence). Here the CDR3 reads CASSSPGGIGNEQFF. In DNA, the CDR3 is TGTGCCAGCAGCTCCCCCGGCGGGATCGGCAATGAGCAGTTCTTC.

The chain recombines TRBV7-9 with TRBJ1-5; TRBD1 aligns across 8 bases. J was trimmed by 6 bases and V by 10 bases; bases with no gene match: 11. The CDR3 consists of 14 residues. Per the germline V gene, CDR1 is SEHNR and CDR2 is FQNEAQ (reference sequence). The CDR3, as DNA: TGTGCCACGGAGGACAGGGAATCAGGTCAGCCCCAGCATTTT. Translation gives CATEDRESGQPQHF.

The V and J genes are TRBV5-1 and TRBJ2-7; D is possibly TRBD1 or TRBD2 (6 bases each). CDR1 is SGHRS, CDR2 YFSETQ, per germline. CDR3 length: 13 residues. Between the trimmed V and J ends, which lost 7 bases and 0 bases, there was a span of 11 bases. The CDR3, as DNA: TGCGCCAGCCGGGGGCAGAGCTCCTACGAGCAGTACTTC. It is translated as CASRGQSSYEQYF. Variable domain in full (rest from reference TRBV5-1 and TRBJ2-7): KAGVTQTPRYLIKTRGQQVTLSCSPISGHRSVSWYQQTPGQGLQFLFEYFSETQRNKGNFPGRFSGRQFSNSRSEMNVSTLELGDSALYLCASRGQSSYEQYFGPGTRLTVT.

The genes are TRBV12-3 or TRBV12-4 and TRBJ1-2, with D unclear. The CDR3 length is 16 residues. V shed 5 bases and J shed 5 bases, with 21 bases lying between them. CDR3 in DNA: TGTGCCAGCAGTGTGACTGAGATGGGCCCCCCTTATGGCTACACCTTC. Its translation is CASSVTEMGPPYGYTF.

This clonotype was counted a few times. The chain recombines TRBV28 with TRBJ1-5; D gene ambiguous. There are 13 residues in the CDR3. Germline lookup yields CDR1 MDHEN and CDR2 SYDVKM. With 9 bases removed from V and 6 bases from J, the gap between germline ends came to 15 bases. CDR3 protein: CASTGHLGQPQHF. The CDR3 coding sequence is TGTGCCAGTACCGGCCATCTCGGTCAGCCCCAGCATTTT.